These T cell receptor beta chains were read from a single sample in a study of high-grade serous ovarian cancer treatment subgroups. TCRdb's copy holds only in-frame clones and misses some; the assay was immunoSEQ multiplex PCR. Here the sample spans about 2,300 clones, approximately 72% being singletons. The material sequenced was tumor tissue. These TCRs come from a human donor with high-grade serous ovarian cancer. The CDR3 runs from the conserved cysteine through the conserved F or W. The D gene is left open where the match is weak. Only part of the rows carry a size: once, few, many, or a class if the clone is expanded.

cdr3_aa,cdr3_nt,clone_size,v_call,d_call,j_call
CASSPGNYGYTF,TGCGCCAGCAGTCCAGGGAACTATGGCTACACCTTC,-,TRBV10-2,-,TRBJ1-2
CSAEPGIGQLQYF,TGCAGCGCCGAACCGGGGATTGGACAGCTACAGTATTTT,-,TRBV29-1,-,TRBJ2-3
CASSSLPAGTVSYNEQFF,TGTGCCAGCAGCTCATTGCCAGCTGGGACAGTTTCCTACAATGAGCAGTTCTTC,few,TRBV7-6,TRBD1,TRBJ2-1
CASSLGRASRYEQYF,TGTGCCAGCAGTTTGGGCCGGGCTAGTAGGTACGAGCAGTACTTC,-,TRBV28,-,TRBJ2-7
CASSIQAGRKSNTGELFF,TGTGCCAGTAGTATTCAAGCAGGGCGGAAATCGAACACCGGGGAGCTGTTTTTT,-,TRBV19,-,TRBJ2-2
CASSLTGTRGTAKNIQYF,TGTGCCAGCAGCTTGACAGGGACACGGGGGACAGCCAAAAACATTCAGTACTTC,-,TRBV5-5,-,TRBJ2-4
CSVERRKSTDTQYF,TGCAGCGTTGAAAGGCGGAAGAGCACAGATACGCAGTATTTT,few,TRBV29-1,-,TRBJ2-3
CASSPPDRGNYGYTF,TGTGCCAGCTCACCCCCAGACAGGGGAAACTATGGCTACACCTTC,-,TRBV18,TRBD1,TRBJ1-2
CATLGQGIGEQYF,TGTGCCACCCTGGGACAGGGGATAGGTGAGCAGTACTTC,-,TRBV10-3,TRBD1,TRBJ2-7
CASRLAGRYTGELFF,TGTGCCAGCAGGCTCGCGGGGCGGTACACCGGGGAGCTGTTTTTT,few,TRBV27,-,TRBJ2-2
CASSGAGTTSSYEQYF,TGTGCCAGCAGTGGAGCCGGGACAACGAGCTCCTACGAGCAGTACTTC,-,TRBV25-1,-,TRBJ2-7
CASSLGLRGSGEQFF,TGTGCCAGCAGCTTAGGCCTGCGGGGGTCCGGTGAGCAGTTCTTC,-,TRBV7-9,TRBD2,TRBJ2-1
CASTSGGVPVYNEQFF,TGTGCCAGCACCTCCGGCGGAGTTCCGGTGTACAATGAGCAGTTCTTC,once,TRBV28,-,TRBJ2-1
CASSQDLGDHSYEQYF,TGTGCCAGCAGCCAAGATCTAGGGGACCACTCCTACGAGCAGTACTTC,-,TRBV4-2,-,TRBJ2-7
CASSLAFFSSGRIQETQYF,TGTGCCAGCAGCTTAGCTTTTTTTTCGAGCGGGAGGATTCAAGAGACCCAGTACTTC,-,TRBV7-9,TRBD2,TRBJ2-5
CATSRFWDREVLGSYEQYF,TGTGCCACCAGCAGATTTTGGGACAGGGAGGTTTTGGGCTCCTACGAGCAGTACTTC,-,TRBV15,TRBD1,TRBJ2-7
CASSLAGAPHEQYF,TGCGCCAGCTCACTCGCGGGAGCCCCCCACGAGCAGTACTTC,-,TRBV18,TRBD2,TRBJ2-7
CASSLLVVSTDTQYF,TGTGCCAGCAGCTTGTTGGTGGTTAGCACAGATACGCAGTATTTT,-,TRBV11-2,-,TRBJ2-3
CASSEGQGYEKLFF,TGTGCCAGCAGTGAAGGACAGGGGTATGAAAAACTGTTTTTT,-,TRBV6-1,TRBD1,TRBJ1-4
CASSHGSGLYNEQFF,TGCGCCAGCAGCCACGGCTCGGGGTTATACAATGAGCAGTTCTTC,-,TRBV4-3,-,TRBJ2-1
CASSSSTSGRRETQYF,TGTGCCAGCAGCTCCTCCACTAGCGGGAGACGAGAGACCCAGTACTTC,-,TRBV11-2,TRBD2,TRBJ2-5
CASSPNRAHPPREQYF,TGTGCCAGCAGCCCGAACCGGGCGCATCCCCCTCGGGAGCAGTACTTC,-,TRBV11-3,-,TRBJ2-7
CASSGSSRTEAFF,TGTGCCAGCTCAGGTTCAAGTAGGACTGAAGCTTTCTTT,-,TRBV18,-,TRBJ1-1
CASSFTSGSMAGELFF,TGTGCCAGCAGCTTTACTAGCGGGAGTATGGCCGGGGAGCTGTTTTTT,-,TRBV7-2,TRBD2,TRBJ2-2
CASSMDFRGIYYEQYF,TGTGCCAGCAGCATGGATTTCCGGGGAATATACTACGAGCAGTACTTC,few,TRBV11-2,-,TRBJ2-7
CASSQGLAGAEQYF,TGTGCCAGCAGCCAAGGACTAGCGGGAGCCGAGCAGTACTTC,-,TRBV4-2,TRBD2,TRBJ2-7
CASSAGTSGIETQYF,TGCGCCAGCAGTGCCGGGACTAGCGGGATAGAGACCCAGTACTTC,-,TRBV10-1,TRBD2,TRBJ2-5
CASSLAGTTGELFF,TGTGCCAGCAGTTTAGCGGGGACTACCGGGGAGCTGTTTTTT,-,TRBV27,-,TRBJ2-2
CASSKATRLAYGANVLTF,TGTGCCAGCAGCAAAGCGACGAGACTAGCGTACGGGGCCAACGTCCTGACTTTC,once,TRBV21-1,-,TRBJ2-6
CASSPRTGDGYTF,TGTGCCAGCAGCCCTAGGACAGGGGACGGCTACACCTTC,large,TRBV16,TRBD1,TRBJ1-2
CASRPTGGRTDTQYF,TGTGCCAGCAGACCGACAGGGGGCCGCACAGATACGCAGTATTTT,-,TRBV6-4,TRBD1,TRBJ2-3
CASNDIATGSDEQYF,TGTGCCAGCAATGACATTGCCACAGGGTCGGACGAGCAGTACTTC,-,TRBV2,-,TRBJ2-7
CASSLDWARGEQYF,TGTGCCAGCAGCTTAGATTGGGCCAGGGGCGAGCAGTACTTC,-,TRBV7-9,-,TRBJ2-7
CARDTRGTGELFF,TGTGCCAGGGACACACGGGGCACCGGGGAGCTGTTTTTT,few,TRBV21-1,-,TRBJ2-2
CASSLGGSLNEQFF,TGTGCCAGCAGCTTAGGCGGGAGTCTCAATGAGCAGTTCTTC,once,TRBV7-2,TRBD2,TRBJ2-1
CSARGGLVDTQYF,TGCAGCGCCCGGGGGGGTCTGGTGGATACGCAGTATTTT,-,TRBV29-1,TRBD2,TRBJ2-3
CASSQDWASGSYEQYF,TGCGCCAGCAGCCAAGATTGGGCTAGCGGCTCCTACGAGCAGTACTTC,-,TRBV4-3,TRBD2,TRBJ2-7
CASAPGGYNQPQHF,TGTGCCAGCGCTCCAGGGGGGTACAATCAGCCCCAGCATTTT,-,TRBV27,TRBD1,TRBJ1-5
CASRTEWGHYGYTF,TGCGCCAGCAGAACCGAGTGGGGCCACTATGGCTACACCTTC,-,TRBV5-1,-,TRBJ1-2
CASSAAEPGLKNIQYF,TGTGCCAGCAGCGCAGCGGAACCGGGACTCAAAAACATTCAGTACTTC,-,TRBV9,-,TRBJ2-4
CASRSAGVGNEKLFF,TGTGCCAGCAGGTCGGCAGGGGTTGGTAATGAAAAACTGTTTTTT,-,TRBV5-4,-,TRBJ1-4
CASSRSGRRADTQYF,TGTGCCAGCAGCCGAAGCGGGAGGAGGGCAGATACGCAGTATTTT,-,TRBV6-5,TRBD2,TRBJ2-3
CASSGLAGGPGELFF,TGTGCCAGCAGTGGACTAGCGGGAGGGCCCGGGGAGCTGTTTTTT,-,TRBV6-1,TRBD2,TRBJ2-2
CASSLNSGTYNEQFF,TGTGCCAGCAGCTTAAATTCCGGGACTTACAATGAGCAGTTCTTC,medium-sized,TRBV11-2,-,TRBJ2-1
CASSLTSLTTNEQFF,TGCGCCAGCAGCTTGACTAGCCTAACGACGAATGAGCAGTTCTTC,once,TRBV5-1,-,TRBJ2-1
CARSQGPGANYGYTF,TGTGCCAGAAGCCAAGGGCCAGGAGCTAACTATGGCTACACCTTC,-,TRBV5-3,-,TRBJ1-2
CASSQEGRADTQYF,TGCGCCAGCAGCCAGGAGGGGCGGGCAGATACGCAGTATTTT,-,TRBV4-1,-,TRBJ2-3
CASSVWTSGYQETQYF,TGTGCCAGCAGTGTGTGGACTAGCGGTTATCAAGAGACCCAGTACTTC,-,TRBV2,TRBD2,TRBJ2-5
CASSLVPADRPAFF,TGTGCCAGCAGCTTAGTCCCCGCGGACAGGCCGGCTTTCTTT,once,TRBV7-2,TRBD1,TRBJ1-1
CASSSQGGTDTQYF,TGTGCCAGCAGTTCACAGGGAGGCACAGATACGCAGTATTTT,-,TRBV27,-,TRBJ2-3
CASSLGGSYEQYF,TGTGCCAGCAGCTTAGGGGGGTCCTACGAGCAGTACTTC,once,TRBV11-2,-,TRBJ2-7
CATKKRHEAFF,TGTGCCACTAAAAAGAGGCATGAAGCTTTCTTT,-,TRBV27,-,TRBJ1-1
CASSLAGGFSNQPQHF,TGCGCCAGCAGCCTAGCAGGGGGCTTTAGCAATCAGCCCCAGCATTTT,few,TRBV5-1,TRBD1,TRBJ1-5
CASSRVPEAFF,TGTGCCAGCAGTAGGGTCCCTGAAGCTTTCTTT,few,TRBV28,-,TRBJ1-1
CASSYPSKRENNEQYF,TGTGCCAGCAGTTACCCGTCCAAGCGGGAGAATAACGAGCAGTACTTC,-,TRBV6-9,TRBD2,TRBJ2-7